The 14 T cell receptor beta chains listed next were all sequenced from one sample in a study of T cells after yellow fever vaccination. Via MiXCR, TCRdb re-called the 5' RACE reads, giving one row per CDR3 protein. The table records some 350,000 distinct CDR3 sequences, more than 8.5% of them present only once. Sequencing was performed on PBMCs, taken on the day of the first yellow fever vaccination. The receptor set was obtained from a man aged 18 to 29 who received the YFV17D yellow fever vaccine.

This clonotype was counted a few times. The chain has TRBV14 and TRBJ1-2; a weak D match, TRBD1 (5 bases). CDR3 length equals 16 residues. V lost 4 bases to trimming and J lost 8 bases, with 23 bases between them. Germline loops: CDR1 SGHDN, CDR2 FVKESK. As DNA, the CDR3 is TGTGCCAGCAGCCGTAAGGGACCGCCTATTGAGGGGGGCTACACCTTC. Protein sequence: CASSRKGPPIEGGYTF.

This chain links TRBV7-8 with TRBJ2-1, with D possibly matching TRBD1 (5 bases). V lost 4 bases to trimming and J lost 8 bases, with 30 bases between them. Germline V gene lookup returns CDR1 SGHVS and CDR2 FQNEAQ. This CDR3 is built from 19 residues. CDR3 amino acids: CASSSGRAEDWARADEQFF. The CDR3 nucleotides read TGTGCCAGCAGCTCCGGTCGCGCAGAAGATTGGGCCAGGGCCGATGAGCAGTTCTTC.

This chain links TRBV10-3 with TRBJ2-7; D unclear. Trimming removed 11 bases at V and 1 base at J, with 21 bases between. CDR3 length: 15 amino acids. Germline V gene data show CDR1 as ENHRY and CDR2 as SYGVKD. The CDR3 bases are TGTGCCTCGAAGTCCCCCCAAATCGAATCCTACGAGCAGTACGTC. Amino acids: CASKSPQIESYEQYV.

The rearrangement links TRBV29-1 to TRBJ2-2, with D uncertain. With 4 bases removed from V and 5 bases from J, the gap between germline ends came to 8 bases. Germline V gene sequence: CDR1 SQVTM, CDR2 ANQGSEA. The CDR3 extends over 12 amino acids. The CDR3 here is CSVVTVTGELFF. Written as DNA, the CDR3 is TGCAGCGTTGTTACCGTAACCGGGGAGCTGTTTTTT.

Only a few counts were recorded for this clonotype. CDR3 sequence: CASSITGGLGDTQYF. Written as DNA, the CDR3 is TGTGCCAGCAGCATAACAGGGGGCTTAGGTGATACGCAGTATTTT. This chain connects TRBV11-2 to TRBJ2-3, with 9 nucleotides matching TRBD1. This CDR3 has 15 amino acids. CDR1 and CDR2 (germline): SGHAT, FQNNGV. J lost 6 bases, V lost 5 bases, and 9 bases had no gene match. Supplemented by reference TRBV11-2 and TRBJ2-3, the full variable domain reads EAGVAQSPRYKIIEKRQSVAFWCNPISGHATLYWYQQILGQGPKLLIQFQNNGVVDDSQLPKDRFSAERLKGVDSTLKIQPAKLEDSAVYLCASSITGGLGDTQYFGPGTRLTVL.

The chain combines TRBV5-1 with TRBJ2-7; perhaps D is TRBD1 or TRBD2 (5 bases each). The CDR3 covers 14 residues. Germline values: CDR1 SGHRS, CDR2 YFSETQ. Trimming shortened V by 4 bases and J by 0 bases, and 11 bases separated the two germline ends. CDR3 nucleotides: TGCGCCAGCAGCGTACCAGGGAGCTCCTACGAGCAGTACTTC. Protein: CASSVPGSSYEQYF. Using reference TRBV5-1 and TRBJ2-7 for the parts outside the CDR3, the full variable domain is KAGVTQTPRYLIKTRGQQVTLSCSPISGHRSVSWYQQTPGQGLQFLFEYFSETQRNKGNFPGRFSGRQFSNSRSEMNVSTLELGDSALYLCASSVPGSSYEQYFGPGTRLTVT.

The V gene is TRBV20-1, the J gene TRBJ2-3; 10 nucleotides match TRBD1. CDR1 and CDR2 from the germline V gene are DFQATT and SNEGSKA (reference sequence). J was trimmed by 8 bases and V by 6 bases; bases with no gene match: 8. The CDR3 totals 13 residues. Here the CDR3 reads CSAGTGVFGTQYF. The CDR3, as DNA: TGCAGTGCAGGGACAGGGGTTTTTGGTACGCAGTATTTT.

The rearrangement links TRBV9 to TRBJ2-5; D uncertain. The germline CDR1 and CDR2 sequences are SGDLS and YYNGEE. The germline V and J ends were trimmed by 4 bases and 1 base, with 14 bases remaining between them. The CDR3 spans 15 residues. DNA of the CDR3: TGTGCCAGCAGCCTCACCAGTAGGCCCCAAGAGACCCAGTACTTC. Protein product: CASSLTSRPQETQYF.

This clonotype was observed a few times. This rearrangement joins TRBV12-3 or TRBV12-4 to TRBJ1-6; D call uncertain. The CDR3 spans 16 residues. Trimming took 0 bases from V and 4 from J, leaving 10 bases between them. The DNA of the CDR3 is TGTGCCAGCAGTTTAGCGCTAATTGGATATAATTCACCCCTCCACTTT. Its protein product is CASSLALIGYNSPLHF.

There are many counts of this clonotype. The chain employs TRBV5-1 and TRBJ2-5, with 9 nucleotides matching TRBD2. The CDR3 contains 16 residues. V was clipped by 3 bases and J by 1 base; unmatched bases: 7. Germline CDR1 reads SGHRS; CDR2 reads YFSETQ. In nucleotides, the CDR3 is TGCGCCAGCAGCTCTTTAGGAGCGGGGGGCCAAGAGACCCAGTACTTC. Translation gives CASSSLGAGGQETQYF.

J is TRBJ2-7 and V is TRBV12-3 or TRBV12-4, with a possible D match to TRBD2 (6 bases). Trimming removed 7 bases at V and 2 bases at J, with 12 bases between. This CDR3 spans 13 amino acids. CDR3 protein: CASKYWGAYEQYF. For the CDR3, the DNA is TGTGCCAGCAAGTACTGGGGGGCCTACGAGCAGTACTTC.

This clonotype has more than one count but fewer than ten. The rearrangement joins TRBV10-3 to TRBJ2-6; 9 nucleotides agree with TRBD1. The CDR3 runs 18 residues. Germline CDR1 is ENHRY and CDR2 is SYGVKD. The J segment lost 0 bases and the V segment lost 6 bases, leaving 9 bases of the junction unmatched. The DNA for the CDR3 is TGTGCCATCAGGGGGACAGGGAACCCTAACTCTGGGGCCAACGTCCTGACTTTC. The encoded protein is CAIRGTGNPNSGANVLTF.

This clonotype came up many times. This chain links TRBV3-1 with TRBJ1-3; D not certain. The CDR3 is made up of 14 amino acids. V was pared by 4 bases and J by 3 bases, with 10 bases between. CDR1 is LGHDT and CDR2 is YNNKEL in the germline V gene (reference sequence). Here the CDR3 DNA reads TGTGCCAGCAGCCCAAGGGCGTATGGAAACACCATATATTTT. Its translation is CASSPRAYGNTIYF.

This clonotype has a count of ten or more. This rearrangement joins TRBV6-5 to TRBJ1-5; possible D gene TRBD1, 6 bases. The V end lost 0 bases, the J end lost 7 bases, and 10 bases lay between the germline ends. This CDR3 is built from 14 residues. Germline assignment: CDR1 MNHEY and CDR2 SVGAGI. The CDR3 DNA follows: TGTGCCAGCAGTTACTCAGGGGGTGGGCAGCCCCAGCATTTT. Its translation is CASSYSGGGQPQHF.